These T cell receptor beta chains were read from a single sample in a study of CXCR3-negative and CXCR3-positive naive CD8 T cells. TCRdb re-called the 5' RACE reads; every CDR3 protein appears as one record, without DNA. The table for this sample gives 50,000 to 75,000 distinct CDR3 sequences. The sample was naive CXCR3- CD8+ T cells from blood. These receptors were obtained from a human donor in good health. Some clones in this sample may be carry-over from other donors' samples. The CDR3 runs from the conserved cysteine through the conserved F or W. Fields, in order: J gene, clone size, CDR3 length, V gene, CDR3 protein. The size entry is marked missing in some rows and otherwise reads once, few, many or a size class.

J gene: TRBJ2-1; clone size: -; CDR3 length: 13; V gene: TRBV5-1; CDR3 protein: CASSSFPGREQFF
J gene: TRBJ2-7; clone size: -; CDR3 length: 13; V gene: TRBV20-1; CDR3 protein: CSARWDVEYEQYF
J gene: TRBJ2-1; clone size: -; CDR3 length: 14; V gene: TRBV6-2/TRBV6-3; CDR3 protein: CASRPETGYNEQFF
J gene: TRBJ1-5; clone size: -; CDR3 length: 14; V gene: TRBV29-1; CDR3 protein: CSVSTRGSNQPQHF
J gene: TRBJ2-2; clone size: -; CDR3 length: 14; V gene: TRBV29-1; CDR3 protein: CSVPSSPNTGELFF
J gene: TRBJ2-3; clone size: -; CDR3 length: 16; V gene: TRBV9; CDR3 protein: CASSLSAGVTTDTQYF
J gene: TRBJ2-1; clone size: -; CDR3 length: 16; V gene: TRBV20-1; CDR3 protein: CSAKLLAGVLINEQFF
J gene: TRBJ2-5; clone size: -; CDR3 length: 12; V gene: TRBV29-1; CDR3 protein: CSAVMTGETQYF
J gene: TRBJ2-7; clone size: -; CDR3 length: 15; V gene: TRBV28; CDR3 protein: CASSSGHGPTYEQYF
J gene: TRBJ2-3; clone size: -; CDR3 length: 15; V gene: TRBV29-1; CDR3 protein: CSVYWRPSPTDTQYF
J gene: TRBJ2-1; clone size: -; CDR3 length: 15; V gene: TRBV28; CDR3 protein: CASSAIRTGLNEQFF
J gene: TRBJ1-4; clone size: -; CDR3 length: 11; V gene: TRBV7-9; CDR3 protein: CASSLVGELFF
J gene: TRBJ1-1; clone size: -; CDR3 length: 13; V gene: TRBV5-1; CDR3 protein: CASSLVPGTEAFF
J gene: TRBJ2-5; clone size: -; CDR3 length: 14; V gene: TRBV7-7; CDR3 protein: CASSLASGQETQYF
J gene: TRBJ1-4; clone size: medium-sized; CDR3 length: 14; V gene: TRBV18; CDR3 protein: CASSPTGADEKLFF
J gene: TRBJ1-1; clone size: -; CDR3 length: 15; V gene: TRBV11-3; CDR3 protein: CASSPETGENTEAFF
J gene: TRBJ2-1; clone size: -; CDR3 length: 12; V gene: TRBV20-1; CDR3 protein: CSAREREAEQFF
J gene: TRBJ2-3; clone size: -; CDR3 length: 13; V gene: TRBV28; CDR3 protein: CASRPRSTDTQYF
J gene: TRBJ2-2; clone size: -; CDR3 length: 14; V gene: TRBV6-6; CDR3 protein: CASDRDANTGELFF
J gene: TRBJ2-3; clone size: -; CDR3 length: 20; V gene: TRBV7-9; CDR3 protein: CASSFSQWTGPLPRTDTQYF
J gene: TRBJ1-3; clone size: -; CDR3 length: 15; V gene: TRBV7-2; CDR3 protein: CASSLGAISGNTIYF
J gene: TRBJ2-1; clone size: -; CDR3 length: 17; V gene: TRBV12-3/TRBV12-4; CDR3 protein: CASSNSLGTFHLGEQFF
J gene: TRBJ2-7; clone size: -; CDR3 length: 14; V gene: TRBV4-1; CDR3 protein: CASSQEAGEDEQYF
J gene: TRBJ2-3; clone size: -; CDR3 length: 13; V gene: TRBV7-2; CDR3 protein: CVSSTPGTGTQYF
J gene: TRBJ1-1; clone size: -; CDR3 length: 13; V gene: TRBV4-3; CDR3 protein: CASSQDRITEAFF
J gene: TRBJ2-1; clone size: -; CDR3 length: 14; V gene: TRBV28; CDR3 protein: CAITGQGIVNEQFF
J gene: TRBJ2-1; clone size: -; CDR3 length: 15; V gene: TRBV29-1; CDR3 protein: CSVEAGQGIYNEQFF
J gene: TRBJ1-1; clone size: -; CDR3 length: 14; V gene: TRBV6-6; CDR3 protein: CASSLGPVDTEAFF
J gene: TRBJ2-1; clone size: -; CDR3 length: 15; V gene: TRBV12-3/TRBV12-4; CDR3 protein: CASSLSVTGYNEQFF
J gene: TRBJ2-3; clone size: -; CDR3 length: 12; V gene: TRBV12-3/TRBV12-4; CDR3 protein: CASTQLGDTQYF
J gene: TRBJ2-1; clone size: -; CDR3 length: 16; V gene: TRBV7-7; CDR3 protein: CASSLAPYGNYNEQFF
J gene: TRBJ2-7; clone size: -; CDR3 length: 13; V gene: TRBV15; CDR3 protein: CATSDGGGYEQYF